The sequence of this T cell receptor beta chain was determined in a study of cytomegalovirus exposure and HLA in healthy donors. Study outcomes and limitations: Later on, an analysis tied under 20,000 TCR beta sequences to HLA alleles at 0.05 false discovery rate. Earlier analysis found most TCR beta V segments productive about 87% or about 30% of the time. In a later analysis, a genetic analysis reported fewer productive-TCR N-insertions in an Asian-associated ancestry cluster than the cohort average. Later analysis revealed greater clonal expansion in HLA-associated TCR beta chains than in equally common others.

The PCR made use of 60 Vbeta and 13 Jbeta primers. Measured with immunoSEQ multiplex PCR; TCRdb has only the in-frame clones, and not every one. The sample lists under 110,000 clones; 60% to 85% were seen once. As regards this clone: Its target is not known.

The sequencing input was PBMCs. The TCR was taken from a middle-aged man in good health and CMV-seronegative.

In nucleotides, the CDR3 is TGTGCCATCAGTGAGGCTCGGCCGGGACAGAAAGAGACCCAGTACTTC. Translated: CAISEARPGQKETQYF. The chain combines TRBV10-3 with TRBJ2-5; 7 positions match TRBD1. The germline V gene encodes CDR1 ENHRY and CDR2 SYGVKD. The ends lost 2 bases at V and 3 bases at J; junction bases unmatched: 9. The CDR3 spans 16 residues.